This T cell receptor (beta chain) was captured by sequencing in a study of Graves' ophthalmopathy and Graves' hyperthyroidism. In germline, CDR1 is LNHDA, CDR2 SQIVND (reference sequence). Trimming pared 0 bases from V and 5 bases from J, leaving 16 bases between. The CDR3 consists of 16 residues. This clonotype was detected many times. RNA transcripts yielded amplified TCR beta CDR3 regions. RT-PCR was first run with HTBI primers, then multiplex PCR in a second round. Using its own MiXCR run on the multiplex PCR reads, TCRdb lists one record per CDR3 protein. The table has 350,000 to 450,000 distinct CDR3 sequences, 21% seen once. The study excluded patients with other autoimmune diseases, uncontrolled infections, pregnancy or lactation.

Specimen: peripheral blood. This chain links TRBV19 with TRBJ1-2; D gene uncertain. The sequence was obtained from a woman under 30 with stable Graves' hyperthyroidism. CDR3 loop: CASSIEVATVSYGYTF. The CDR3, as DNA: TGTGCCAGTAGTATAGAGGTGGCGACGGTGAGTTATGGCTACACCTTC.